The 13 T cell receptor beta chains below were found in one sample sequenced in a study of blood T cell repertoires in COVID-19. Only in-frame clones appear in the TCRdb table, and some are missing; sequencing was by immunoSEQ multiplex PCR. The sample has tens of thousands of clones, around 81% seen once. What was sequenced was peripheral blood. The receptor set was obtained from a man between 70 and 80 years old with acute or convalescent COVID-19.

The rearrangement links TRBV10-3 to TRBJ2-1; 7 nucleotides agree with TRBD2. J was trimmed by 6 bases and V by 3 bases; bases with no gene match: 8. Germline CDR1 is ENHRY and CDR2 is SYGVKD. The CDR3 consists of 15 residues. The CDR3 spells CAISDVPGGGNEQFF. The CDR3 region has the DNA TGTGCCATCAGTGATGTCCCGGGAGGTGGCAATGAGCAGTTCTTC.

The rearrangement uses TRBV11-2 and TRBJ2-1, with TRBD1 identical over 8 bases. The CDR3 runs 15 residues. In germline, CDR1 is SGHAT, CDR2 FQNNGV. V was clipped by 2 bases and J by 5 bases; unmatched bases: 5. CDR3 nucleotide sequence: TGTGCCAGCAGCTTATTGGCAGGGGGCCACAATGAGCAGTTCTTC. Its translation: CASSLLAGGHNEQFF.

The chain combines TRBV6-6 with TRBJ2-1; D is unclear. V lost 0 bases and J 3 bases, leaving 9 bases between the germline ends. CDR3 length: 15 residues. CDR1 is MNHNY, CDR2 SVGAGI, per germline (reference sequence). The CDR3 region has the DNA TGTGCCAGCAGTTACTCGATTGGGCGCTACAATGAGCAGTTCTTC. It encodes CASSYSIGRYNEQFF.

CDR3 protein: CASSPEGQGYGYTF. CDR3 sequence (DNA): TGTGCCAGCTCACCGGAGGGACAGGGATATGGCTACACCTTC. The chain is built from TRBV18 and TRBJ1-2; 9 bases are shared with TRBD1. The CDR3 length is 14 residues. From germline, CDR1 is KGHSH and CDR2 LQKENI. J was trimmed by 5 bases and V by 3 bases; bases with no gene match: 4.

The J gene is TRBJ2-3, the V gene TRBV3-1 (or the pseudogene TRBV3-2), with 9 bases matching TRBD2. Germline values: CDR1 LGHDT, CDR2 YNNKEL (reference sequence). The CDR3 length is 16 residues. The J segment lost 6 bases and the V segment lost 0 bases, leaving 7 bases of the junction unmatched. CDR3 amino acids: CASSQEGLASYDTQYF. CDR3 in DNA: TGTGCCAGCAGCCAAGAAGGACTAGCGAGTTACGATACGCAGTATTTT.

This chain joins TRBV15 and TRBJ2-1; 7 nucleotides match TRBD1. Germline V gene data show CDR1 as LNHNV and CDR2 as YYDKDF (reference sequence). Unmatched junction bases numbered 6, after V lost 4 bases and J lost 0 bases. The CDR3 has 16 residues. The CDR3 here is CATSNRSGGSYNEQFF. In DNA form, the CDR3 reads TGTGCCACCAGCAACAGATCAGGGGGCTCCTACAATGAGCAGTTCTTC.

This clone was recorded only once. The chain links TRBV2 to TRBJ2-7, with a tentative D call TRBD1 (6 bases). The CDR3 has 13 residues. Trimming took off 2 bases at V and 9 bases at J, with 14 bases between the two ends. Germline-derived CDR1 and CDR2 are SNHLY and FYNNEI. The DNA for the CDR3 is TGTGCCAGCAGTGAAAATGAGGGGGTCGGGCAGTACTTC. This gives the protein CASSENEGVGQYF.

CDR3 bases: TGTGCCAGCAAACAGGGACCGGGGGGATCATCAGATACGCAGTATTTT. Amino acids: CASKQGPGGSSDTQYF. The rearrangement joins TRBV3-1 (or the pseudogene TRBV3-2) to TRBJ2-3, with D tentatively TRBD2 (7 bases). V was clipped by 7 bases and J by 4 bases, with 21 bases between them. The CDR3 has 16 amino acids. CDR1 is LGHDT and CDR2 is YNNKEL in the germline V gene (reference sequence).

The chain combines TRBV10-3 with TRBJ2-5; the match to TRBD2 covers 8 bases. This CDR3 comprises 14 residues. Looked up from germline, CDR1 is ENHRY and CDR2 is SYGVKD. J lost 5 bases, V lost 4 bases, and 6 bases had no gene match. Here the CDR3 reads CAISGGLGMETQYF. In nucleotides, the CDR3 is TGTGCCATCAGTGGGGGACTAGGGATGGAGACCCAGTACTTC.

The chain uses TRBV5-4 and TRBJ1-2, with a tentative D call TRBD1 (5 bases). The V end was cut by 7 bases, the J end by 4 bases, with 17 bases between. Germline V gene sequence: CDR1 SGHNT, CDR2 YYREEE (reference sequence). The CDR3 is 14 amino acids. The CDR3 here is CASQPQWGSYGYTF. CDR3 coding DNA: TGTGCCAGCCAACCGCAGTGGGGCTCCTATGGCTACACCTTC.

The rearrangement joins TRBV19 to TRBJ2-3, with D possibly TRBD1 on 6 matching bases. The germline V gene encodes CDR1 LNHDA and CDR2 SQIVND (reference sequence). This CDR3 has 15 amino acids. Trimming took off 7 bases at V and 3 bases at J, with 17 bases between the two ends. CDR3 residues: CASTETGRKTDTQYF. CDR3 sequence (DNA): TGTGCCAGTACCGAGACAGGACGAAAGACAGATACGCAGTATTTT.

The J gene is TRBJ1-5, the V gene TRBV11-2, with 7 positions matching TRBD1. The CDR3 covers 16 residues. V shed 6 bases and J 2 bases; nucleotides not matched to a gene: 10. Per germline, CDR1 SGHAT and CDR2 FQNNGV. This CDR3 is CASSPDRPRGNQPQHF. The CDR3 region has the DNA TGTGCCAGCAGTCCGGACAGGCCCAGGGGCAATCAGCCCCAGCATTTT.

The rearrangement joins TRBV10-3 to TRBJ1-4, with unresolved D. CDR3 size: 16 residues. Trimming removed 0 bases at V and 8 bases at J, with 16 bases between. Germline V gives CDR1 ENHRY, CDR2 SYGVKD. The CDR3 DNA follows: TGTGCCATCAGTGAGTCAGGGAGGGCCCGAGGGGAAAAACTGTTTTTT. Amino acids: CAISESGRARGEKLFF.